Listed below are T cell receptor beta chains from one sample, sequenced in a study of blood T cell repertoires in COVID-19. TCRdb keeps only in-frame clones here, not all; method: immunoSEQ multiplex PCR. In the table there are fewer than 250,000 clones, roughly 90% of which are singletons. The specimen was peripheral blood. These receptors came from a man in his fifties or sixties with COVID-19, enrolled during active disease. Both conserved end residues are part of each CDR3. The order of the fields is D gene, clone size, J gene, V gene, CDR3 protein, CDR3 DNA. The D gene is left open where the match is weak. A clone size is listed for some rows: how often the clone was seen (once, few, many), or a class if it is expanded.

D gene: TRBD2
clone size: -
J gene: TRBJ2-7
V gene: TRBV4-2
CDR3 protein: CASSQGAGGPFYEQYF
CDR3 DNA: TGTGCCAGCAGCCAAGGGGCGGGGGGGCCCTTCTACGAGCAGTACTTC

D gene: -
clone size: -
J gene: TRBJ1-2
V gene: TRBV2
CDR3 protein: CASSGSRDRNVGYGYTF
CDR3 DNA: TGTGCCAGCAGTGGATCCAGAGACAGAAATGTGGGATATGGCTACACCTTC

D gene: TRBD1
clone size: -
J gene: TRBJ1-3
V gene: TRBV29-1
CDR3 protein: CSVGQELGNTIYF
CDR3 DNA: TGCAGCGTAGGACAGGAATTAGGAAACACCATATATTTT

D gene: TRBD2
clone size: -
J gene: TRBJ2-3
V gene: TRBV7-2
CDR3 protein: CASSLGLAGGLDTQYF
CDR3 DNA: TGTGCCAGCAGCCTCGGACTAGCGGGAGGGTTAGATACGCAGTATTTT

D gene: -
clone size: -
J gene: TRBJ2-7
V gene: TRBV12-3/TRBV12-4
CDR3 protein: CASSLGQYEQYF
CDR3 DNA: TGTGCCAGCAGTTTGGGGCAATACGAGCAGTACTTC

D gene: -
clone size: -
J gene: TRBJ2-7
V gene: TRBV3-1/TRBV3-2
CDR3 protein: CASSQRGGGLFYEQYF
CDR3 DNA: TGTGCCAGCAGCCAACGCGGGGGCGGGTTGTTTTACGAGCAGTACTTC

D gene: -
clone size: -
J gene: TRBJ2-7
V gene: TRBV7-9
CDR3 protein: CASSLPGVPYEQYF
CDR3 DNA: TGTGCCAGCAGCTTGCCCGGGGTCCCCTACGAGCAGTACTTC

D gene: -
clone size: -
J gene: TRBJ1-2
V gene: TRBV10-2
CDR3 protein: CASSEMVQTGYGYTF
CDR3 DNA: TGCGCCAGCAGTGAAATGGTCCAAACGGGCTATGGCTACACCTTC

D gene: TRBD1
clone size: -
J gene: TRBJ2-1
V gene: TRBV19
CDR3 protein: CASSGTGGSNEQFF
CDR3 DNA: TGTGCCAGTAGCGGGACAGGGGGTTCCAATGAGCAGTTCTTC

D gene: TRBD2
clone size: once
J gene: TRBJ2-5
V gene: TRBV5-1
CDR3 protein: CASSLGSGGEETQYF
CDR3 DNA: TGCGCCAGCAGCTTGGGTAGCGGGGGTGAGGAGACCCAGTACTTC

D gene: -
clone size: -
J gene: TRBJ1-1
V gene: TRBV2
CDR3 protein: CASSGTSGGIVNTEAFF
CDR3 DNA: TGTGCCAGCAGTGGAACCTCCGGGGGGATCGTGAACACTGAAGCTTTCTTT

D gene: TRBD2
clone size: -
J gene: TRBJ2-1
V gene: TRBV7-9
CDR3 protein: CASSSTAGTRGSYNEQFF
CDR3 DNA: TGTGCCAGCAGCTCCACCGCGGGGACTAGGGGTTCCTACAATGAGCAGTTCTTC

D gene: -
clone size: -
J gene: TRBJ2-1
V gene: TRBV11-3
CDR3 protein: CASSFGLAQTYNEQFF
CDR3 DNA: TGTGCCAGCAGTTTCGGACTGGCGCAGACTTACAATGAGCAGTTCTTC

D gene: -
clone size: -
J gene: TRBJ1-5
V gene: TRBV30
CDR3 protein: CAWSTGPQGQPQHF
CDR3 DNA: TGTGCCTGGAGTACCGGGCCGCAGGGTCAGCCCCAGCATTTT

D gene: TRBD2
clone size: -
J gene: TRBJ2-1
V gene: TRBV3-1/TRBV3-2
CDR3 protein: CASSQVASGSIGEQFF
CDR3 DNA: TGTGCCAGCAGCCAAGTCGCTAGCGGGAGTATTGGTGAGCAGTTCTTC

D gene: -
clone size: -
J gene: TRBJ2-2
V gene: TRBV7-3
CDR3 protein: CASSLQRDTGELFF
CDR3 DNA: TGTGCCAGCAGCTTACAGCGAGACACCGGGGAGCTGTTTTTT

D gene: -
clone size: -
J gene: TRBJ1-2
V gene: TRBV19
CDR3 protein: CASRNRQSNPYGYTF
CDR3 DNA: TGTGCCAGTAGAAACCGACAGAGCAACCCCTATGGCTACACCTTC

D gene: TRBD1
clone size: -
J gene: TRBJ1-2
V gene: TRBV11-2
CDR3 protein: CASSSRQGESIGYTF
CDR3 DNA: TGTGCCAGCAGCTCCCGACAGGGGGAATCTATTGGCTACACCTTC

D gene: TRBD1
clone size: -
J gene: TRBJ2-1
V gene: TRBV18
CDR3 protein: CASSPGTGGSNEQFF
CDR3 DNA: TGTGCCAGCTCACCAGGGACAGGGGGCTCGAATGAGCAGTTCTTC

D gene: -
clone size: -
J gene: TRBJ2-1
V gene: TRBV11-2
CDR3 protein: CASSAYQSSYNEQFF
CDR3 DNA: TGTGCCAGCAGCGCCTACCAAAGCTCCTACAATGAGCAGTTCTTC

D gene: TRBD1
clone size: -
J gene: TRBJ1-2
V gene: TRBV2
CDR3 protein: CASNKGQGNYGYTF
CDR3 DNA: TGTGCCAGCAACAAGGGACAGGGGAACTATGGCTACACCTTC

D gene: TRBD1
clone size: -
J gene: TRBJ1-1
V gene: TRBV6-6
CDR3 protein: CASSPDRVNTEAFF
CDR3 DNA: TGTGCCAGCAGCCCCGACAGGGTTAACACTGAAGCTTTCTTT

D gene: -
clone size: -
J gene: TRBJ2-7
V gene: TRBV7-2
CDR3 protein: CASSSRQGGVREQYF
CDR3 DNA: TGTGCCAGCAGTTCCAGACAGGGCGGGGTGCGGGAGCAGTACTTC

D gene: -
clone size: -
J gene: TRBJ2-1
V gene: TRBV7-2
CDR3 protein: CASSVDSYPYNEQFF
CDR3 DNA: TGTGCCAGCAGCGTGGACAGCTACCCCTACAATGAGCAGTTCTTC

D gene: TRBD2
clone size: once
J gene: TRBJ2-2
V gene: TRBV4-2
CDR3 protein: CASSQDEVSGTSGTGELFF
CDR3 DNA: TGTGCCAGCAGCCAAGATGAGGTTTCGGGGACTAGCGGGACCGGGGAGCTGTTTTTT

D gene: -
clone size: -
J gene: TRBJ2-1
V gene: TRBV19
CDR3 protein: CASSIGATGDEQFF
CDR3 DNA: TGTGCCAGTAGTATAGGGGCTACGGGGGATGAGCAGTTCTTC

D gene: TRBD2
clone size: -
J gene: TRBJ2-1
V gene: TRBV7-6
CDR3 protein: CASSRSGTSGYNEQFF
CDR3 DNA: TGTGCCAGCAGCAGATCCGGGACTAGCGGATACAATGAGCAGTTCTTC

D gene: TRBD1
clone size: -
J gene: TRBJ1-1
V gene: TRBV11-3
CDR3 protein: CASSLGGTGEGNTEAFF
CDR3 DNA: TGTGCCAGCAGCTTAGGAGGGACAGGGGAGGGGAACACTGAAGCTTTCTTT

D gene: TRBD1
clone size: -
J gene: TRBJ1-1
V gene: TRBV19
CDR3 protein: CASSIRDRNTEAFF
CDR3 DNA: TGTGCCAGTAGTATTCGGGACAGGAACACTGAAGCTTTCTTT

D gene: -
clone size: -
J gene: TRBJ1-3
V gene: TRBV11-2
CDR3 protein: CASSLYRSSGNTIYF
CDR3 DNA: TGTGCCAGCAGCCTCTATCGGAGTTCTGGAAACACCATATATTTT

D gene: TRBD1
clone size: -
J gene: TRBJ2-4
V gene: TRBV5-1
CDR3 protein: CASSRSGQSQNIQYF
CDR3 DNA: TGCGCCAGCAGCCGATCGGGACAGAGCCAAAACATTCAGTACTTC

D gene: TRBD1
clone size: -
J gene: TRBJ2-7
V gene: TRBV11-1
CDR3 protein: CASSQRDSAYEQYF
CDR3 DNA: TGTGCCAGCAGCCAACGGGACAGTGCCTACGAGCAGTACTTC

D gene: -
clone size: -
J gene: TRBJ1-6
V gene: TRBV11-2
CDR3 protein: CASSLVAGSYNSPLHF
CDR3 DNA: TGTGCCAGCAGCTTAGTCGCAGGCTCGTATAATTCACCCCTCCACTTT

D gene: -
clone size: once
J gene: TRBJ2-4
V gene: TRBV5-1
CDR3 protein: CASSEESLGNIQYF
CDR3 DNA: TGCGCCAGCAGCGAGGAGAGCCTCGGAAACATTCAGTACTTC

D gene: -
clone size: -
J gene: TRBJ2-3
V gene: TRBV27
CDR3 protein: CASSLQGGTDTQYF
CDR3 DNA: TGTGCCAGCAGTTTACAGGGCGGCACAGATACGCAGTATTTT

D gene: -
clone size: once
J gene: TRBJ1-1
V gene: TRBV29-1
CDR3 protein: CSVVIHIEAFF
CDR3 DNA: TGCAGCGTTGTAATCCACATTGAAGCTTTCTTT

D gene: TRBD2
clone size: -
J gene: TRBJ2-7
V gene: TRBV7-2
CDR3 protein: CASSLDWTSVYEQYF
CDR3 DNA: TGTGCCAGCAGCTTAGACTGGACTAGCGTCTACGAGCAGTACTTC

D gene: TRBD2
clone size: -
J gene: TRBJ2-1
V gene: TRBV28
CDR3 protein: CAGAGLAGGEQFF
CDR3 DNA: TGTGCAGGTGCGGGACTAGCGGGAGGCGAGCAGTTCTTC

D gene: TRBD1
clone size: -
J gene: TRBJ2-1
V gene: TRBV5-8
CDR3 protein: CASSGDRFSYNEQFF
CDR3 DNA: TGTGCCAGCAGCGGGGACAGGTTCTCCTACAATGAGCAGTTCTTC

D gene: TRBD2
clone size: once
J gene: TRBJ2-7
V gene: TRBV29-1
CDR3 protein: CSVELAGNTPSYEQYF
CDR3 DNA: TGCAGCGTTGAACTAGCGGGGAACACTCCCTCCTACGAGCAGTACTTC

D gene: TRBD2
clone size: -
J gene: TRBJ2-7
V gene: TRBV7-8
CDR3 protein: CASSRGTSGSWEQYF
CDR3 DNA: TGTGCCAGCAGCCGAGGGACTAGCGGGAGTTGGGAGCAGTACTTC